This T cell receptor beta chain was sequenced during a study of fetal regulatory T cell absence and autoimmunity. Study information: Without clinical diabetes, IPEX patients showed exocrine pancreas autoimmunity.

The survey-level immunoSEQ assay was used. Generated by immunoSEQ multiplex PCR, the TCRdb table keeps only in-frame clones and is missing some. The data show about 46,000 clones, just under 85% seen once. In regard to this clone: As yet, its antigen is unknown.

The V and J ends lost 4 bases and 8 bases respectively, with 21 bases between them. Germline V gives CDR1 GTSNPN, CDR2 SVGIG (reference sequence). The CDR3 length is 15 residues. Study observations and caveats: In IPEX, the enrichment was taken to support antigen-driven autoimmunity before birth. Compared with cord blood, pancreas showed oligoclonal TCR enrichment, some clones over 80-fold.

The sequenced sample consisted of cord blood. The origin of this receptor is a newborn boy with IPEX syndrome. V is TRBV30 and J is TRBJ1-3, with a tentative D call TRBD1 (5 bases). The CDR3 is CAWTPVGLPGDTIYF. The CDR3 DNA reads TGTGCCTGGACCCCAGTGGGACTTCCAGGAGACACCATATATTTT.